These 11 T cell receptor beta chains were sequenced from one sample in a study of blood T cell repertoires in COVID-19. Generated by immunoSEQ multiplex PCR, the TCRdb table keeps only in-frame clones and is missing some. This sample carries some 250,000 clones, 82% of them seen once, and the ten largest clones take roughly 3%. Sample: peripheral blood. All receptors come from a woman between 18 and 30 years old with acute or convalescent COVID-19.

As regards this clone: One end of the junction varies from germline; a read error may be responsible. This chain links TRBV2 with TRBJ2-5; the match to TRBD2 covers 10 bases. CDR1 and CDR2 from the germline V gene are SNHLY and FYNNEI. The CDR3 consists of 13 residues. CDR3 protein: CASSAQESGRGNF. CDR3 coding DNA: TGTGCCAGCAGCGCCCAAGAGAGCGGGAGGGGAAACTTC.

The V call is TRBV5-1, the J call TRBJ1-1, with 7 bases matching TRBD1. CDR1 is SGHRS and CDR2 is YFSETQ in the germline V gene. Trimming cost V 5 bases and J 2 bases; bases outside gene matches: 6. The CDR3 is made up of 14 amino acids. CDR3 in amino acids: CASSTGTDNTEAFF. For the CDR3, the DNA is TGCGCCAGCAGTACCGGGACAGATAACACTGAAGCTTTCTTT.

This chain joins TRBV28 and TRBJ1-1, with D hard to call. The length of the CDR3 is 14 residues. Germline CDR1 reads MDHEN; CDR2 reads SYDVKM. The germline V and J ends were trimmed by 3 bases and 0 bases, with 8 bases remaining between them. CDR3 residues: CASSFWQVNTEAFF. In nucleotides, the CDR3 is TGTGCCAGCAGTTTTTGGCAGGTGAACACTGAAGCTTTCTTT.

J is TRBJ2-2 and V is TRBV27; TRBD1 agrees at 9 bases. The CDR3 is 15 residues long. Losses at the gene ends were 5 bases for V and 3 bases for J; bases not matched to a gene: 4. Germline-derived CDR1 and CDR2 are MNHEY and SMNVEV (reference sequence). CDR3 region: CASSKQGAYTGELFF. The CDR3 bases are TGTGCCAGCAGTAAACAGGGGGCGTACACCGGGGAGCTGTTTTTT.

The CDR3 DNA reads TGTGCCAGCAGTCTACCCGGACAGGGACCAAGGTACTTC. Translating gives CASSLPGQGPRYF. The rearrangement joins TRBV28 to TRBJ2-7, with 8 bases lining up with TRBD1. V lost 5 bases, J lost 12 bases, and 12 bases stayed unmatched. Germline V gene lookup returns CDR1 MDHEN and CDR2 SYDVKM. The CDR3 contains 13 residues.

The chain joins TRBV5-1 to TRBJ2-3; D might be TRBD1 (5 bases). The germline V gene has CDR1 SGHRS and CDR2 YFSETQ. The CDR3 extends over 16 amino acids. V was pared by 4 bases and J by 0 bases, with 15 bases between. CDR3 protein: CASSLRNRLSTDTQYF. The DNA for the CDR3 is TGCGCCAGCAGCCTCCGAAACAGGCTAAGCACAGATACGCAGTATTTT.

This clone occurred a few times. This chain joins TRBV29-1 and TRBJ2-5; D is possibly TRBD1 (7 bases). The V and J ends lost 5 bases and 5 bases respectively, with 12 bases between them. This CDR3 contains 12 residues. CDR1 is SQVTM, CDR2 ANQGSEA, per germline. The CDR3 DNA reads TGCAGCGTTACCAGGGGGGTCGAGACCCAGTACTTC. This sequence encodes CSVTRGVETQYF.

The genes are TRBV5-1 and TRBJ2-7; 8 bases align to TRBD2. The germline V gene has CDR1 SGHRS and CDR2 YFSETQ. The ends lost 2 bases at V and 0 bases at J; junction bases unmatched: 4. The CDR3 contains 15 residues. The CDR3 DNA is TGCGCCAGCAGCTTAGGCGGGACTAGCTCCTACGAGCAGTACTTC. This translates into CASSLGGTSSYEQYF.

CDR3 in amino acids: CASSLFLASGGQETQYF. The DNA for the CDR3 is TGCGCCAGCAGCTTGTTTCTAGCCAGCGGAGGACAAGAGACCCAGTACTTC. V is TRBV5-1 and J is TRBJ2-5; maybe TRBD2 (5 bases). Germline values: CDR1 SGHRS, CDR2 YFSETQ. The germline V and J ends were trimmed by 1 base and 2 bases, with 18 bases remaining between them. This CDR3 has 17 amino acids.

The V gene is TRBV27, the J gene TRBJ2-1; a possible D gene is TRBD1 (5 bases). V was trimmed by 0 bases and J by 4 bases, leaving 7 bases between them. Per germline, CDR1 MNHEY and CDR2 SMNVEV (reference sequence). The CDR3 is 14 residues long. The chain's CDR3 is CASSLSTVYNEQFF. CDR3 nucleotide sequence: TGTGCCAGCAGTTTATCGACAGTTTACAATGAGCAGTTCTTC.

The chain recombines TRBV5-1 with TRBJ2-7, with 10 bases fitting TRBD2. Germline V gene sequence: CDR1 SGHRS, CDR2 YFSETQ. The CDR3 runs to 16 residues. The ends lost 4 bases at V and 0 bases at J; junction bases unmatched: 7. Here the CDR3 DNA reads TGCGCCAGCAGCCAGGGGGGACTAGCGAGCTCCTACGAGCAGTACTTC. This translates into CASSQGGLASSYEQYF.